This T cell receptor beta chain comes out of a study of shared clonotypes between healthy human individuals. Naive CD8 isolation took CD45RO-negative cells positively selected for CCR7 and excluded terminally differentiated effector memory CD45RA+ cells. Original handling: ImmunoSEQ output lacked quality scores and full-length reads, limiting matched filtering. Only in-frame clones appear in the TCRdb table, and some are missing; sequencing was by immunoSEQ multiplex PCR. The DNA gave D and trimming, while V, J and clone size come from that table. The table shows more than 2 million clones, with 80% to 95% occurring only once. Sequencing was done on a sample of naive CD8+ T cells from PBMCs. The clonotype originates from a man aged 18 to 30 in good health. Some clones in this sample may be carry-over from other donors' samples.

CDR3 sequence (DNA): TGTGCCAGCAGCTTGGCAGGGGTCCTCCTAACTGAAGCTTTCTTT. Translating gives CASSLAGVLLTEAFF. The chain links TRBV7-9 to TRBJ1-1; D might be TRBD1 (6 bases). This CDR3 spans 15 amino acids. Germline CDR1 reads SEHNR; CDR2 reads FQNEAQ (reference sequence). The ends were cut back, 3 bases at V and 5 bases at J, with 16 bases in the middle.